There are many counts of the clone carrying this T cell receptor beta chain. Its cognate antigen is unknown. These data come from a study of T cells in Graves' hyperthyroidism and ophthalmopathy. Notes on the study in general: A 13 V-J model separated ophthalmopathy from stable hyperthyroidism. Most thyroid clonotypes expanded above 0.001 appeared in blood too.

Researchers took RNA transcripts and amplified the TCR beta CDR3 regions from them. Initially, a first-round RT-PCR of the TCR CDR3 employed the HTBI primer set. TCRdb reprocessed the multiplex PCR reads with MiXCR, giving one entry per CDR3 protein. The sample lists about 540,000 distinct CDR3 sequences; more than 45% were seen once. This CDR3 contains 15 residues. V was pared by 3 bases and J by 3 bases, with 15 bases between. Germline V gives CDR1 SGDLS, CDR2 YYNGEE. Investigators excluded patients with uncontrolled infection, other autoimmune disease, pregnancy or lactation. This sequence joins TRBV9 and TRBJ1-2; D is possibly TRBD1 (5 bases). Sequenced sample: peripheral blood or thyroid tissue (not recorded which). This receptor was taken from a woman aged 18-35 years with Graves' hyperthyroidism. CDR3 protein: CASSAGREIDYGYTF. CDR3 bases: TGTGCCAGCAGCGCCGGCAGGGAAATCGACTATGGCTACACCTTC.